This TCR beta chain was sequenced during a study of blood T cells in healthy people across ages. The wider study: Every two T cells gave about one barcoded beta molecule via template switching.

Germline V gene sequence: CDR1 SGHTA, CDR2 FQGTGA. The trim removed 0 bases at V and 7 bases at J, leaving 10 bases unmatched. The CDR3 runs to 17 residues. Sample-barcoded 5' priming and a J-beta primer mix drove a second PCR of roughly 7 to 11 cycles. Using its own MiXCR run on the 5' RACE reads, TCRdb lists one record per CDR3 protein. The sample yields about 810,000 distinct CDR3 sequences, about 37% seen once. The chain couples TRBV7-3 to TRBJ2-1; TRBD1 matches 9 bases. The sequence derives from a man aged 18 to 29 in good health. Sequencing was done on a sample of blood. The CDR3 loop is CASSLTGGTGYNNEQFF. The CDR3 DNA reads TGTGCCAGCAGCTTAACGGGGGGGACAGGGTATAATAATGAGCAGTTCTTC.